A single sample gave rise to the 14 T cell receptor beta chains below, sequenced in a study of response to subunit inactivated influenza vaccine. Using its own MiXCR run on the RT-PCR reads, TCRdb lists one record per CDR3 protein. Seen here are approximately 500,000 distinct CDR3 sequences, 10% to 15% observed once, and the top ten hold over 10%. The sample in question was PBMCs from blood, obtained about 40 days after vaccination. The origin of the receptors is a man in his forties or fifties who received an inactivated influenza vaccine.

This sequence joins TRBV6-5 and TRBJ2-7; D is tentatively TRBD1 or TRBD2 (5 bases each). The V gene's germline CDR1 is MNHEY and CDR2 SVGAGI. The CDR3 extends over 17 amino acids. The V end lost 0 bases, the J end lost 1 base, and 16 bases lay between the germline ends. The CDR3, as DNA: TGTGCCAGCAGTTACTCCGTCCCGGGACGTCGTTCCTACGAGCAGTACTTC. Translating it yields CASSYSVPGRRSYEQYF.

This clonotype occurred many times. CDR3 region: CSVVASGRAYEQYF. For the CDR3, the DNA is TGCAGCGTTGTAGCTAGCGGGAGAGCCTACGAGCAGTACTTC. The chain links TRBV29-1 to TRBJ2-7, with 10 bases matching TRBD2. CDR1 SQVTM and CDR2 ANQGSEA come from the germline V gene. CDR3 length equals 14 residues. J gave up 2 bases and V 4 bases, and 5 bases lay outside the gene matches.

The chain recombines TRBV5-1 with TRBJ2-1; tentative D call: TRBD2 (5 bases). V gave up 0 bases and J gave up 3 bases, with 16 bases separating them. The germline V gene has CDR1 SGHRS and CDR2 YFSETQ. This CDR3 comprises 17 residues. The CDR3 DNA sequence: TGCGCCAGCAGCTTGGTACCACCTAGCACCGACTACAATGAGCAGTTCTTC. It is translated as CASSLVPPSTDYNEQFF.

This chain connects TRBV4-1 to TRBJ1-5, with 9 bases fitting TRBD1. Germline lookup yields CDR1 MGHRA and CDR2 YSYEKL. The CDR3 has 16 residues. Trimming at V came to 1 base and at J to 4 bases, leaving 5 bases not matched to a gene. The CDR3 loop reads CASSQGTGVSNQPQHF. As DNA, the CDR3 is TGCGCCAGCAGCCAAGGGACAGGGGTCTCAAATCAGCCCCAGCATTTT.

This clonotype was seen at least ten times. The chain is built from TRBV29-1 and TRBJ2-4; D is perhaps TRBD1 or TRBD2 (5 bases each). V was pared by 1 base and J by 8 bases, with 15 bases between. CDR1 is SQVTM, CDR2 ANQGSEA, per germline. This CDR3 has 14 residues. This chain's CDR3 is CSVEGRGVGDIQYF. In nucleotides, the CDR3 is TGCAGCGTTGAAGGTCGGGGCGTGGGGGACATTCAGTACTTC. The full variable domain, with the rest looked up from reference TRBV29-1 and TRBJ2-4, is SAVISQKPSRDICQRGTSLTIQCQVDSQVTMMFWYRQQPGQSLTLIATANQGSEATYESGFVIDKFPISRPNLTFSTLTVSNMSPEDSSIYLCSVEGRGVGDIQYFGAGTRLSVL.

There are many counts of this clonotype. The CDR3 here is CASSLGFDTYEQYF. As DNA, the CDR3 is TGTGCCAGCAGCTTAGGTTTCGACACCTACGAGCAGTACTTC. The rearrangement uses TRBV7-8 and TRBJ2-7; no reliable D call. The CDR3 is 14 residues long. The V gene's germline CDR1 is SGHVS and CDR2 FQNEAQ. V shed 1 base and J shed 2 bases, with 9 bases lying between them.

This clonotype was counted at least ten times. CDR3 sequence reads: CASSRDRGNTEAFF. CDR3 DNA: TGTGCCAGCAGCCGGGACAGGGGAAACACTGAAGCTTTCTTT. J is TRBJ1-1 and V is TRBV6-1, with 10 bases aligning to TRBD1. Per the germline V gene, CDR1 is MNHNS and CDR2 is SASEGT. After removal of 6 bases from V and 2 bases from J, the junction contained 3 bases not matched to a gene. CDR3 size: 14 residues.

The rearrangement uses TRBV5-1 and TRBJ2-2, with 7 bases identical to TRBD2. Germline values: CDR1 SGHRS, CDR2 YFSETQ. The CDR3 extends over 15 amino acids. The trim removed 4 bases at V and 6 bases at J, leaving 9 bases unmatched. The CDR3 nucleotides read TGCGCCAGCAGCCGGACTAGTACTGCCGCCGGGGAGCTGTTTTTT. This encodes CASSRTSTAAGELFF.

V gene TRBV7-8 combines with J gene TRBJ2-5, with D possibly matching TRBD1 (5 bases). Trimming removed 1 base from V and 5 bases from J, with 20 bases in between. CDR1 and CDR2 (germline): SGHVS, FQNEAQ. This CDR3 is built from 17 residues. The CDR3 coding sequence is TGTGCCAGCAGCTTAGTTAGTCTCTGGGGCAAAACGGAGACCCAGTACTTC. It specifies CASSLVSLWGKTETQYF.

The V and J genes are TRBV5-4 and TRBJ2-1, with 10 nucleotides matching TRBD1. The CDR3 consists of 15 residues. Germline V CDR1 and CDR2: SGHNT, YYREEE (reference sequence). V gave up 4 bases and J gave up 6 bases; unmatched junction bases: 7. CDR3 sequence (DNA): TGTGCCAGCAGCAAGACAGGGGGCGCCGGCAATGAGCAGTTCTTC. It specifies CASSKTGGAGNEQFF.

This clonotype appeared a few times. The chain uses TRBV28 and TRBJ2-1; 8 bases map to TRBD2. CDR1 MDHEN and CDR2 SYDVKM come from the germline V gene. The CDR3 runs 16 residues. V lost 7 bases and J lost 0; bases outside the gene matches: 8. CDR3 coding DNA: TGTGCCAGCATAACTAGCGGCCTCAGCTCCTACAATGAGCAGTTCTTC. Translating it yields CASITSGLSSYNEQFF.

The chain joins TRBV4-1 to TRBJ2-2; 9 bases are a match to TRBD2. The CDR3 totals 16 residues. Germline-derived CDR1 and CDR2 are MGHRA and YSYEKL. V lost 4 bases and J lost 2; bases outside the gene matches: 5. In DNA form, the CDR3 reads TGCGCCAGCAGCCCCCTAGCGGGGCCTAACACCGGGGAGCTGTTTTTT. Translated, it gives CASSPLAGPNTGELFF.

This clonotype showed up many times. This chain connects TRBV20-1 to TRBJ1-1; D gene uncertain. Trimming stripped 0 bases from V and 5 bases from J, with 7 bases between. Looked up from germline, CDR1 is DFQATT and CDR2 is SNEGSKA (reference sequence). This CDR3 comprises 12 residues. The DNA for the CDR3 is TGCAGTGCTAGAGATCTAGGGACTGAAGCTTTCTTT. Amino acid sequence: CSARDLGTEAFF.

This clonotype has more than one count but fewer than ten. The V and J genes are TRBV20-1 and TRBJ2-5, with 7 bases fitting TRBD1. This CDR3 is built from 14 residues. V shed 0 bases, J shed 2 bases, and the junction held 3 bases outside the gene matches. Germline loops: CDR1 DFQATT, CDR2 SNEGSKA (reference sequence). CDR3: CSARDLGQQETQYF. CDR3 DNA: TGCAGTGCTAGAGATCTGGGACAGCAAGAGACCCAGTACTTC.